This T cell receptor (beta chain) was identified in a study of T cells after yellow fever vaccination. General study results and limits: High-abundance clonotypes from the bulk population could contaminate FACS-sorted repertoires. A secondary response was less intense yet reached its peak sooner, at day 5 versus 15. Post-booster reappearance was seen for most primary-vaccination clones (about 96% CD4, about 88% CD8).

The study made its TCR cDNA through 5'RACE template switching. That step introduced a universal primer site along with UMIs. MiXCR, run by TCRdb on the 5' RACE reads, gives a single entry per CDR3 protein. In the table there are 300,000 or so distinct CDR3 sequences, around 8.6% of which are singletons. A word on this clonotype: Its antigen remains unidentified.

Germline CDR1 reads SGHDT; CDR2 reads YYEEEE. The CDR3 runs 16 residues. V was trimmed by 4 bases and J by 0 bases, leaving 14 bases between them. Sequencing used CD4+ T cells sorted from PBMCs, obtained 5 days after the yellow fever booster vaccination. The sequence derives from a man between 18 and 35 years old who received the YFV17D yellow fever vaccine. This chain links TRBV5-6 with TRBJ1-3; no clear D. This chain's CDR3 is CASSPRYTFSGNTIYF. As DNA, the CDR3 is TGTGCCAGCAGCCCCAGGTACACGTTCTCTGGAAACACCATATATTTT.